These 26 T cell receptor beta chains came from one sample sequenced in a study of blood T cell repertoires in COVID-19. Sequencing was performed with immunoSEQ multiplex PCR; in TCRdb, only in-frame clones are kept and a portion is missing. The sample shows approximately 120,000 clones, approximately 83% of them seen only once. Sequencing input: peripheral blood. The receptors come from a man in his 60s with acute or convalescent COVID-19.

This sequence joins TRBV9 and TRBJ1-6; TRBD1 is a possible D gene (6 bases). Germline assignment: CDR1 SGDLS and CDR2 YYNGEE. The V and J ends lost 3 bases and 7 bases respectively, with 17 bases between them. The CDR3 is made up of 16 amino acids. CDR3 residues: CASSATDRPLNSPLHF. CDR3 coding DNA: TGTGCCAGCAGCGCCACCGACAGGCCGCTGAATTCACCCCTCCACTTT.

The CDR3 spells CASSQGQGLLDEQYF. CDR3 sequence (DNA): TGTGCCAGCAGCCAGGGACAGGGCCTACTCGACGAGCAGTACTTC. The rearrangement links TRBV6-6 to TRBJ2-7, with 9 bases identical to TRBD1. J gave up 5 bases and V 6 bases, and 11 bases lay outside the gene matches. This CDR3 is 15 amino acids long. Germline lookup yields CDR1 MNHNY and CDR2 SVGAGI (reference sequence).

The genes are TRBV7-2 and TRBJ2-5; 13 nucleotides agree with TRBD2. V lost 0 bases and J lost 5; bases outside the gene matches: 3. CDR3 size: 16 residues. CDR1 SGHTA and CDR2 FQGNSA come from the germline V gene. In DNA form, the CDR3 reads TGTGCCAGCAGCTTAGCTAAACTAGCGGGAGGGGAGACCCAGTACTTC. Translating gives CASSLAKLAGGETQYF. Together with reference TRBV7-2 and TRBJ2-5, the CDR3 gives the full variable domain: GAGVSQSPSNKVTEKGKDVELRCDPISGHTALYWYRQSLGQGLEFLIYFQGNSAPDKSGLPSDRFSAERTGGSVSTLTIQRTQQEDSAVYLCASSLAKLAGGETQYFGPGTRLLVL.

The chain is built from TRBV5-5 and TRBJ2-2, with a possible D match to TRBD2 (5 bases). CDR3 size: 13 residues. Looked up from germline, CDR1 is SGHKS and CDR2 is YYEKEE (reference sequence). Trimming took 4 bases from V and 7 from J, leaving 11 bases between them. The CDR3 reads CASSPADRGELFF. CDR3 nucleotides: TGTGCCAGCAGCCCAGCGGACCGCGGGGAGCTGTTTTTT.

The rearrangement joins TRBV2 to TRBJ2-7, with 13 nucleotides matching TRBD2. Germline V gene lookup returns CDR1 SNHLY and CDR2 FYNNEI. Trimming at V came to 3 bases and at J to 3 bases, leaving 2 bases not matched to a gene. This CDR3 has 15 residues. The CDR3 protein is CASSDGTSGIYEQYF. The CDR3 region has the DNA TGTGCCAGCAGTGACGGGACTAGCGGGATCTACGAGCAGTACTTC.

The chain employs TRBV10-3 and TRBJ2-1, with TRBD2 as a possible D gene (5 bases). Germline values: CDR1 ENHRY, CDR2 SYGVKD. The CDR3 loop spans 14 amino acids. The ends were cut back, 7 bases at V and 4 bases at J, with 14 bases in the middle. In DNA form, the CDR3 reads TGTGCCATCAAGGAGTTAGCGAGTTACAATGAGCAGTTCTTC. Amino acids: CAIKELASYNEQFF.

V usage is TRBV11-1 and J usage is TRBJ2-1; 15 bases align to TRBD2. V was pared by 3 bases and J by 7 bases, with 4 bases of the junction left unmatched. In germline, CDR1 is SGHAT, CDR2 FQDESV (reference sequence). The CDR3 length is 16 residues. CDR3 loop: CASSLGGTSGRNEQFF. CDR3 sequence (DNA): TGTGCCAGCAGCTTGGGGGGGACTAGCGGGAGGAATGAGCAGTTCTTC.

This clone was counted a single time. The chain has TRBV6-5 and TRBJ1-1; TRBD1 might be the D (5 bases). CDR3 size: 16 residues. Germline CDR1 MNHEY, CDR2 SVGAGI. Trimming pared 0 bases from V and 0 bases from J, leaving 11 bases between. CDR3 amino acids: CASSYSRGLMNTEAFF. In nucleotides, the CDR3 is TGTGCCAGCAGTTACTCTAGGGGCCTGATGAACACTGAAGCTTTCTTT.

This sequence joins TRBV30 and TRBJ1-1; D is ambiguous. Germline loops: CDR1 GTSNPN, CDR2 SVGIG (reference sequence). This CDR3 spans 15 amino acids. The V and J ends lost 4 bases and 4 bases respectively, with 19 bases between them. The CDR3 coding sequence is TGTGCCTGGACCGTAGCGCGAGGGCTGAGCACTGAAGCTTTCTTT. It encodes CAWTVARGLSTEAFF.

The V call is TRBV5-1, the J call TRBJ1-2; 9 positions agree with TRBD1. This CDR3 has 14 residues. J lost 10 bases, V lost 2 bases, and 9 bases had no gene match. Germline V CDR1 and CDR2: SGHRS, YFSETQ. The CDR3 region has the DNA TGCGCCAGCAGCTTTGAAGGGACAGGGCAGGCCTACACCTTC. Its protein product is CASSFEGTGQAYTF.

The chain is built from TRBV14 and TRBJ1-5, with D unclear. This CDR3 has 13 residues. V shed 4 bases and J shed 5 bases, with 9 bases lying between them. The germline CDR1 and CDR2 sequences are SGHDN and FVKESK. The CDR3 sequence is CASSPYGDQPQHF. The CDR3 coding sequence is TGTGCCAGCAGCCCGTACGGGGATCAGCCCCAGCATTTT.

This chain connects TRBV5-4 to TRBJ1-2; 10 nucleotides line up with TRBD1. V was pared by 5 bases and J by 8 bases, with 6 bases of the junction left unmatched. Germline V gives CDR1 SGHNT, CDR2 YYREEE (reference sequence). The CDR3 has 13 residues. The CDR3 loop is CASSYRDRGGYTF. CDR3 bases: TGTGCCAGCAGTTACCGGGACAGGGGCGGCTACACCTTC. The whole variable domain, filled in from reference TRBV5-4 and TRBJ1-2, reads ETGVTQSPTHLIKTRGQQVTLRCSSQSGHNTVSWYQQALGQGPQFIFQYYREEENGRGNFPPRFSGLQFPNYSSELNVNALELDDSALYLCASSYRDRGGYTFGSGTRLTVV.

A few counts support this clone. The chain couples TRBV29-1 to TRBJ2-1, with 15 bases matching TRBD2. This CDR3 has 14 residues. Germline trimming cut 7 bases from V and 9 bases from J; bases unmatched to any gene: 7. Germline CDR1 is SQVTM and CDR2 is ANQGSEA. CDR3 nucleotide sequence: TGCAGCGGGGGACTAGCGGGAGGACGGGCTGAGCAGTTCTTC. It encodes CSGGLAGGRAEQFF.

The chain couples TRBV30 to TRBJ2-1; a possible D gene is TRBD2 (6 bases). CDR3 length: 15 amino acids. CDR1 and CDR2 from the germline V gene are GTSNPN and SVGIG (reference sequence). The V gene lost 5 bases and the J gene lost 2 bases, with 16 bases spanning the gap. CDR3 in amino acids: CAWGAGTLAYNEQFF. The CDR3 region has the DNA TGTGCCTGGGGGGCGGGGACCCTTGCCTACAATGAGCAGTTCTTC.

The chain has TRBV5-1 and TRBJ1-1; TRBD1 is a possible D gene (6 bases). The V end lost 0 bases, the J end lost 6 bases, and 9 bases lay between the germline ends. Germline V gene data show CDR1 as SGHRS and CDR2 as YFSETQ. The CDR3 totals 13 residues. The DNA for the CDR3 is TGCGCCAGCAGCTTGGCCCCAGGGGCTGAAGCTTTCTTT. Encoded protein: CASSLAPGAEAFF.

CDR3 in amino acids: CASSQPGGADTEAFF. The DNA of the CDR3 is TGTGCCAGTAGCCAGCCAGGGGGCGCAGACACTGAAGCTTTCTTT. The gene calls are TRBV19 and TRBJ1-1; 8 positions agree with TRBD1. Trimming took 6 bases from V and 3 from J; bases not matched to a gene: 9. The CDR3 has 15 amino acids. The germline V gene encodes CDR1 LNHDA and CDR2 SQIVND (reference sequence). Drawing the rest from reference TRBV19 and TRBJ1-1, the complete variable domain is DGGITQSPKYLFRKEGQNVTLSCEQNLNHDAMYWYRQDPGQGLRLIYYSQIVNDFQKGDIAEGYSVSREKKESFPLTVTSAQKNPTAFYLCASSQPGGADTEAFFGQGTRLTVV.

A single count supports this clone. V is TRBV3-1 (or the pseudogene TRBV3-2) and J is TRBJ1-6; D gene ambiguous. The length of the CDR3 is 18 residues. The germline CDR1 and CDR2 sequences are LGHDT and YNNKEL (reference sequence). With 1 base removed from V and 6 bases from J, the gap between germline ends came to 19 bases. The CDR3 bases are TGTGCCAGCAGCCAAGTCGTGGGCAGGACCGCGGGTAATTCACCCCTCCACTTT. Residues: CASSQVVGRTAGNSPLHF.

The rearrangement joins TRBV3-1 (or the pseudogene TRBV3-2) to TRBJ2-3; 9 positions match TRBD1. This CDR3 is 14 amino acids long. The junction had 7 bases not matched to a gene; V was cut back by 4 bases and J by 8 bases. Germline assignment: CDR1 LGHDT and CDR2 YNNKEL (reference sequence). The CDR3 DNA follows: TGTGCCAGCAGCCCCCGGGACAGGGAAGTTACGCAGTATTTT. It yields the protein CASSPRDREVTQYF.

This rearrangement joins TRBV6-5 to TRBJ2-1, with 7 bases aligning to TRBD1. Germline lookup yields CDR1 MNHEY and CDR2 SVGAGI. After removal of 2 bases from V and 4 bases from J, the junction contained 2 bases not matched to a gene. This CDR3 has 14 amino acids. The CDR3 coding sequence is TGTGCCAGCAGTTACCAGGGACAGTACAATGAGCAGTTCTTC. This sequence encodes CASSYQGQYNEQFF.

Written as DNA, the CDR3 is TGTGCCAGCACGGACAGGAAGCCGGTAAATGAAAAACTGTTTTTT. This encodes CASTDRKPVNEKLFF. V is TRBV28 and J is TRBJ1-4; 7 bases fit TRBD1. Germline V gene data show CDR1 as MDHEN and CDR2 as SYDVKM. CDR3 length equals 15 residues. With 7 bases clipped from V and 5 bases from J, the junction kept 10 bases outside the gene matches.

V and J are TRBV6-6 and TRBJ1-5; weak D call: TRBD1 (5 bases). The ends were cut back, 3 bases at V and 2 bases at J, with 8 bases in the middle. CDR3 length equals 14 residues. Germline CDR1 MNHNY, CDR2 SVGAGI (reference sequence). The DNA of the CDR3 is TGTGCCAGCAGTTATCTGGGGCGCAATCAGCCCCAGCATTTT. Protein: CASSYLGRNQPQHF.

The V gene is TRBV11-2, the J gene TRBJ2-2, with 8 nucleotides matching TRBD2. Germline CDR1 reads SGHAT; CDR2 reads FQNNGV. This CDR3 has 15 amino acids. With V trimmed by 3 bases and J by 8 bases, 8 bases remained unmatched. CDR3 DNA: TGTGCCAGCAGCTTTACGGGAGGGGGACGTGGGGAGCTGTTTTTT. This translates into CASSFTGGGRGELFF.

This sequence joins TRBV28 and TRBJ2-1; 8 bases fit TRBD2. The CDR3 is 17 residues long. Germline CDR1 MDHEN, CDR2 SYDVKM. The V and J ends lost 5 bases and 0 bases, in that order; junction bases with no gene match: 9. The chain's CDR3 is CASSTLAGLSSYNEQFF. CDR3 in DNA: TGTGCCAGCAGTACCCTAGCGGGTTTAAGCTCCTACAATGAGCAGTTCTTC.

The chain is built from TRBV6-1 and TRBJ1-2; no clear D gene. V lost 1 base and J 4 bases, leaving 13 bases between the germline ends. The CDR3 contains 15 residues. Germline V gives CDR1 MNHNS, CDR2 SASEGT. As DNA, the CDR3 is TGTGCCAGCAGTGAAGGGCGGCGGCAGATCTATGGCTACACCTTC. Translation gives CASSEGRRQIYGYTF.

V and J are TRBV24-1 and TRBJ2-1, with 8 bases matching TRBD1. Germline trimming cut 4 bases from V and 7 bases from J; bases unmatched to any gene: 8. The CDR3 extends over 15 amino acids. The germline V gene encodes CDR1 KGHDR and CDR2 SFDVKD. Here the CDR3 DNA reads TGTGCCACCAGTGAAATACGACAGGGGCGGAATGAGCAGTTCTTC. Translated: CATSEIRQGRNEQFF.

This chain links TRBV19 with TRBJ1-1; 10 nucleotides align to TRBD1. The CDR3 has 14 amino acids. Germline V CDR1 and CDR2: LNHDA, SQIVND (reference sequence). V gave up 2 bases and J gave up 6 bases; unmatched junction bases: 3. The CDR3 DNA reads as TGTGCCAGTAGTATACGGGGACAGGGGTCTGAAGCTTTCTTT. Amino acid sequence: CASSIRGQGSEAFF.